The T cell receptor (beta chain) described here comes from a study of CD8+CD57+ T cells in acquired aplastic anemia (dated by TCRdb to 2017 to 2018). Regarding the research as a whole: DNA extracted from sorted CD4+ and CD8+ cells had a mean of around 3 ug, with a range of roughly 0.17 to 30 ug. A CD8+CD57+ expansion meant a frequency higher than the mean frequency seen in healthy subjects. The paper's findings and limits, for the study overall: No significant difference in CD8+ Simpson's diversity was found between patients and healthy controls (P=0.060). Roughly 30 CD8+ CDR3 sequences were found to be shared between patients and controls, but these sequences appeared to be highly expressed in patients and within the immunodominant clones of the patients.

Remarks on this clonotype: This clone's antigen is unknown. No base-level quality is on record; no much larger clone is a single base apart.

Genomic DNA was used as template for profiling of TCR beta VDJ combinations and CDR3 sequences. An Illumina HiSeq 2000 was used for TCR repertoire sequencing. On the study's bioinformatics: TRBV/TRBJ rearrangement plots, CDR3 size and DJ length profiles, and Simpson's diversity index were used to assess repertoires. The most abundant DNA sequence in the deep sequencing data was taken as the immunodominant clone. CDR3 amino acid sequences were checked for sharing between subjects and were compared against published repertoires and the VDJdb database. TCRdb trimmed public reads at Q25 via fastp, called clones via MiXCR and kept in-frame beta chains. Here each entry gathers all rows of one CDR3 protein and keeps the most common genes and DNA. The V and J calls follow TCRdb's processing rather than the paper's. The sample contains 310,000 or so distinct CDR3 sequences, 45% to 65% of them found a single time. Together, the top ten hold 1% to 1.5% of the sample.

After removal of 4 bases from V and 7 bases from J, the junction retains 15 bases not matched to a gene. The cysteine opens and the phenylalanine closes a CDR3 of 17 amino acids. This entry keeps only the CDR3 DNA: 51 bases, framed from base 1. CDR1 and CDR2 (LNHDA, SQIVND) derive from the germline V gene (reference sequence). Flow cytometry had shown CD8+CD57+ cell expansion in the patients selected for sequencing. All patients had severe acquired aplastic anemia diagnosed by International Study of Aplastic Anemia and Agranulocytosis and Camitta criteria. At the time blood was sampled, none of the patients had received any therapy. In the study, sorted CD4+ and CD8+ blood T cells from patients with severe aplastic anemia and from healthy subjects underwent deep sequencing of TCR repertoires. Patients were enrolled under clinicaltrials.gov protocols 00001620, 01623167, 00001397, 00071045, 00081523 and 00961064 in the USA. Ficoll-Paque density gradient centrifugation was used to isolate peripheral blood mononuclear cells. CD4+ and CD8+ T cells were sorted by FACS or magnetic beads before DNA extraction.

This chain joins TRBV19 to TRBJ1-5, and TRBD1 matches 8 of the central bases. What was sequenced was sorted CD4+, CD8+, or CD8+CD57+ T cells (not recorded which) from PBMCs. The TCR originated in a human donor with aplastic anemia. CDR3 protein: CASSTHQGARAGQPQHF. The DNA reads TGTGCCAGTAGTACGCACCAGGGGGCGCGGGCGGGACAGCCCCAGCATTTT.